This record concerns one T cell receptor (beta chain) sequence. 5'RACE template switching generated TCR cDNA, adding a universal primer site and UMIs. One entry per CDR3 protein, called by TCRdb with MiXCR from the 5' RACE reads. The repertoire holds about 85,000 distinct CDR3 sequences, 10% to 15% seen once, with 20% to 25% in the top ten. This sample stems from a study of T cells after yellow fever vaccination. Overall study context: Preparation used SMART-Seq v4 Ultra Low Input for the low-cell-number fractions. General study results and limits: It was the secondary response that reached its peak faster, day 5 versus 15, but it was weaker.

CDR1 and CDR2 (germline): SGHKS, YYEKEE (reference sequence). This CDR3 comprises 15 residues. Trimming removed 2 bases at V and 6 bases at J, with 17 bases between. The V gene is TRBV5-5, the J gene TRBJ1-2; no clear D. Sequences were derived from CD8+ T cells not binding an NS4B(214-222) dextramer, sorted from PBMCs, sampled approximately 20 days after the first yellow fever vaccination. The sequence was obtained from a man younger than 35 who received the YFV17D yellow fever vaccine. CDR3 residues: CASSFLPPDQDGYTF. The CDR3 region has the DNA TGTGCCAGCAGCTTCCTCCCCCCCGACCAGGATGGCTACACCTTC.